Listed below are T cell receptor beta chains from one sample, sequenced in a study of blood T cell repertoires in COVID-19. The protocol was immunoSEQ multiplex PCR, while the TCRdb copy is restricted to in-frame clones and leaves out a portion. Among around 140,000 clones listed, 75% to 90% were seen once. Input material: PBMCs or T cells enriched from blood (not recorded which). The origin of the receptors is a man in his fifties or sixties who had recovered from COVID-19. Both conserved end residues are part of each CDR3. Fields, in order: J gene, D gene, clone size, V gene, CDR3 protein, CDR3 DNA. The D gene is left open where the match is weak. The size field is filled for only some rows; it gives once, few, many or a size class.

TRBJ2-7 | TRBD2 | - | TRBV6-5 | CASSMLAAGTYEQYF | TGTGCCAGCAGTATGTTAGCAGCGGGAACCTACGAGCAGTACTTC
TRBJ2-3 | TRBD2 | - | TRBV11-2 | CASSLGTSGGRSDTQYF | TGTGCCAGCAGCTTAGGGACTAGCGGGGGGAGGTCAGATACGCAGTATTTT
TRBJ1-5 | - | few | TRBV28 | CASTLVGTGGPQHF | TGTGCCAGCACCCTGGTAGGGACCGGGGGGCCCCAGCATTTT
TRBJ2-7 | - | few | TRBV4-2 | CASSQDGGKYEQYF | TGTGCCAGCAGCCAAGATGGAGGGAAATACGAGCAGTACTTC
TRBJ2-1 | TRBD2 | - | TRBV27 | CASSIPGGEQFF | TGTGCCAGCAGTATCCCGGGGGGAGAGCAGTTCTTC
TRBJ2-1 | - | once | TRBV7-2 | CASSSDINNEQFF | TGTGCCAGCAGCTCGGACATTAACAATGAGCAGTTCTTC
TRBJ1-1 | - | - | TRBV5-1 | CASNSPKEEAFF | TGCGCCAGCAACTCCCCAAAGGAGGAAGCTTTCTTT
TRBJ1-4 | - | - | TRBV21-1 | CASSKEARGEDEKLFF | TGTGCCAGCAGCAAAGAGGCCCGGGGAGAGGATGAAAAACTGTTTTTT
TRBJ2-3 | - | - | TRBV7-2 | CASSLGPIPQDTQYF | TGTGCCAGCAGCTTAGGGCCGATTCCCCAAGATACGCAGTATTTT
TRBJ2-1 | TRBD1 | - | TRBV18 | CASSPDATGVDEQFF | TGTGCCAGCTCACCAGACGCGACAGGGGTGGATGAGCAGTTCTTC
TRBJ2-7 | - | - | TRBV4-1 | CASSPEGSGITYEQYF | TGCGCCAGCAGCCCCGAAGGTTCGGGGATCACCTACGAGCAGTACTTC
TRBJ2-2 | TRBD2 | - | TRBV15 | CATSSYRLAGITGELFF | TGTGCCACCAGCAGCTACCGACTAGCGGGTATCACCGGGGAGCTGTTTTTT
TRBJ2-7 | TRBD1 | - | TRBV12-3/TRBV12-4 | CASRITGVYEQYF | TGTGCCAGCAGAATAACAGGGGTCTACGAGCAGTACTTC
TRBJ2-2 | TRBD1 | - | TRBV18 | CASSPPPDRGPTGELFF | TGTGCCAGCTCACCACCGCCGGACAGGGGGCCCACCGGGGAGCTGTTTTTT
TRBJ2-1 | - | - | TRBV5-1 | CASSPGTASYNEQFF | TGCGCCAGCAGTCCCGGGACTGCTTCCTACAATGAGCAGTTCTTC
TRBJ2-2 | - | - | TRBV21-1 | CASNHGRAGELFF | TGTGCCAGCAATCACGGGAGGGCCGGGGAGCTGTTTTTT
TRBJ2-5 | - | - | TRBV2 | CASSPFETQYF | TGTGCCAGCAGTCCTTTTGAGACCCAGTACTTC
TRBJ2-1 | TRBD2 | once | TRBV7-9 | CASSPPGGRPNEQFF | TGTGCCAGCAGCCCACCGGGCGGGAGGCCCAATGAGCAGTTCTTC